This entry lists 24 T cell receptor beta chains sequenced from one sample in a study of response to subunit inactivated influenza vaccine. One entry per CDR3 protein, called by TCRdb with MiXCR from the RT-PCR reads. The sample includes under 850,000 distinct CDR3 sequences, roughly 20% of them seen just once. Sequencing used PBMCs from blood, obtained 5 to 6 days after vaccination. The receptors come from a man aged 45-60 years who received an inactivated influenza vaccine.

This clonotype was detected only a few times. This chain links TRBV9 with TRBJ2-1; 8 bases align to TRBD2. The germline V gene has CDR1 SGDLS and CDR2 YYNGEE. This CDR3 is built from 16 residues. With 0 bases clipped from V and 5 bases from J, the junction kept 7 bases outside the gene matches. The CDR3 nucleotides are TGTGCCAGCAGCGTAGGGGCGGGAGGATGGAACAATGAGCAGTTCTTC. This codes for CASSVGAGGWNNEQFF.

This clonotype has more than one count but fewer than ten. V and J are TRBV20-1 and TRBJ2-7; TRBD2 agrees at 11 bases. CDR1 is DFQATT and CDR2 is SNEGSKA in the germline V gene (reference sequence). The CDR3 runs 17 residues. The J segment lost 2 bases and the V segment lost 0 bases, leaving 9 bases of the junction unmatched. In DNA, the CDR3 is TGCAGTGCTAGAGACCCCCGGGGTAGCGGGAGGGCCTACGAGCAGTACTTC. It codes for CSARDPRGSGRAYEQYF.

There are many counts of this clonotype. The J gene is TRBJ1-5, the V gene TRBV5-6; the D gene is possibly TRBD1 (5 bases). Germline V gene data show CDR1 as SGHDT and CDR2 as YYEEEE. The ends were cut back, 4 bases at V and 3 bases at J, with 8 bases in the middle. This CDR3 is 13 amino acids long. In DNA, the CDR3 is TGTGCCAGCAGCCAGGGACCCAATCAGCCCCAGCATTTT. It codes for CASSQGPNQPQHF.

The J gene is TRBJ2-5, the V gene TRBV12-3 or TRBV12-4; 9 bases agree with TRBD1. The ends lost 6 bases at V and 5 bases at J; junction bases unmatched: 7. CDR3 size: 14 residues. The CDR3 nucleotides are TGTGCCAGCAGCCCACAGGGGGCCCAGGAGACCCAGTACTTC. Translated: CASSPQGAQETQYF.

The chain couples TRBV5-1 to TRBJ2-7, with 12 bases aligning to TRBD1. With V trimmed by 4 bases and J by 4 bases, 9 bases remained unmatched. Per the germline V gene, CDR1 is SGHRS and CDR2 is YFSETQ. The CDR3 sequence is 16 residues long. The DNA for the CDR3 is TGCGCCAGCAGCCCGGGGACAGGGGGCTTGGGATACGAGCAGTACTTC. Protein: CASSPGTGGLGYEQYF. The variable domain in full, completed from reference TRBV5-1 and TRBJ2-7, reads KAGVTQTPRYLIKTRGQQVTLSCSPISGHRSVSWYQQTPGQGLQFLFEYFSETQRNKGNFPGRFSGRQFSNSRSEMNVSTLELGDSALYLCASSPGTGGLGYEQYFGPGTRLTVT.

The chain employs TRBV20-1 and TRBJ1-3, with TRBD1 matching 8 bases. Germline CDR1 reads DFQATT; CDR2 reads SNEGSKA (reference sequence). V trimming: 5 bases; J trimming: 0 bases; junction bases outside the gene matches: 3. This CDR3 region has 14 residues. The CDR3 sequence: CSAATGGSGNTIYF. The CDR3 coding sequence is TGCAGTGCTGCCACAGGGGGCTCTGGAAACACCATATATTTT.

A few counts support this clonotype. The rearrangement uses TRBV7-2 and TRBJ2-7; D uncertain. The CDR3 runs 12 residues. The V end was cut by 5 bases, the J end by 3 bases, with 8 bases between. The germline gives CDR1 SGHTA, CDR2 FQGNSA. The CDR3: CASSGLRYEQYF. The CDR3 nucleotides are TGTGCCAGCAGCGGGCTGCGCTACGAGCAGTACTTC.

The chain has TRBV4-3 and TRBJ2-1; a possible D gene is TRBD2 (5 bases). Between the trimmed V and J ends, which lost 3 bases and 10 bases, there was a span of 13 bases. The CDR3 contains 13 residues. Per the germline V gene, CDR1 is LGHNA and CDR2 is YSLEER. The CDR3 bases are TGCGCCAGCAGCCAGGACTTTCGCGAGGAGCAGTTCTTC. It yields the protein CASSQDFREEQFF.

The chain employs TRBV6-1 and TRBJ2-2, with D unresolved. This CDR3 has 13 residues. V was clipped by 8 bases and J by 6 bases, with 13 bases between them. CDR1 and CDR2 from the germline V gene are MNHNS and SASEGT. CDR3 in DNA: TGTGCCAGCCATAGATCGTTAGCCGGGGAGCTGTTTTTT. Protein product: CASHRSLAGELFF.

The table lists this clonotype with a few counts. The rearrangement links TRBV5-6 to TRBJ2-5; D call uncertain. The CDR3 runs 16 residues. Per germline, CDR1 SGHDT and CDR2 YYEEEE. The V gene lost 4 bases and the J gene lost 0 bases, with 16 bases spanning the gap. In DNA form, the CDR3 reads TGTGCCAGCAGCCTAAACCAAGAAAGGTACCAAGAGACCCAGTACTTC. This translates into CASSLNQERYQETQYF. Filled out from reference TRBV5-6 and TRBJ2-5, the complete variable domain reads DAGVTQSPTHLIKTRGQQVTLRCSPKSGHDTVSWYQQALGQGPQFIFQYYEEEERQRGNFPDRFSGHQFPNYSSELNVNALLLGDSALYLCASSLNQERYQETQYFGPGTRLLVL.

The sample holds many counts of this clonotype. The genes are TRBV10-3 and TRBJ2-3; a weak D match, TRBD2 (6 bases). V was cut by 0 bases and J by 8 bases, with 12 bases left in between. The CDR3 contains 14 residues. Germline CDR1 and CDR2: ENHRY and SYGVKD. CDR3 DNA sequence: TGTGCCATCAGTGAGTCGGCCCGGGGACTTACGCAGTATTTT. Translation: CAISESARGLTQYF.

This clonotype was seen more than once but under ten times. The V and J genes are TRBV5-1 and TRBJ2-3; D not certain. V lost 5 bases and J lost 4, with 11 bases in between. The CDR3 loop spans 13 amino acids. CDR1 and CDR2 from the germline V gene are SGHRS and YFSETQ. CDR3 in amino acids: CASRSVVADTQYF. Here the CDR3 DNA reads TGCGCCAGCAGGAGCGTTGTCGCAGATACGCAGTATTTT.

A remark on this clonotype: The junction and the germline gene differ at one end; a read error may be behind it. V and J are TRBV7-9 and TRBJ1-5; possibly TRBD1 for D (5 bases). Per the germline V gene, CDR1 is SEHNR and CDR2 is FQNEAQ (reference sequence). CDR3 size: 12 residues. CDR3 nucleotide sequence: TGTGTCAGCAGCCAGGGAGGACAGCCCCAGCATTTT. Translation gives CVSSQGGQPQHF.

The J gene is TRBJ1-5, the V gene TRBV10-3, with D unclear. Germline CDR1 reads ENHRY; CDR2 reads SYGVKD. CDR3 length equals 12 residues. Trimming pared 10 bases from V and 2 bases from J, leaving 9 bases between. The CDR3 sequence is CATDTGNQPQHF. The CDR3 DNA reads TGTGCCACCGACACCGGCAATCAGCCCCAGCATTTT.

This clonotype was picked up a small number of times. The chain joins TRBV3-1 to TRBJ2-1; perhaps TRBD2 as D (6 bases). With 7 bases removed from V and 9 bases from J, the gap between germline ends came to 13 bases. CDR3 length: 12 amino acids. Germline CDR1 is LGHDT and CDR2 is YNNKEL (reference sequence). The DNA of the CDR3 is TGTGCCAGCAAGGCGGGAACGGGTGAGCAGTTCTTC. Protein product: CASKAGTGEQFF.

The V and J genes are TRBV9 and TRBJ2-2; 11 nucleotides agree with TRBD1. V lost 1 base, J lost 5 bases, and 7 bases stayed unmatched. Germline V lookup: CDR1 SGDLS, CDR2 YYNGEE. The CDR3 is 17 amino acids. The CDR3: CASSVHPGQGGTGELFF. The DNA of the CDR3 is TGTGCCAGCAGCGTACATCCGGGACAGGGGGGGACCGGGGAGCTGTTTTTT.

This clonotype was seen a few times. The J gene is TRBJ1-5, the V gene TRBV20-1; D is uncertain. The CDR3 length is 13 residues. Germline V CDR1 and CDR2: DFQATT, SNEGSKA (reference sequence). V was pared by 0 bases and J by 3 bases, with 6 bases between. CDR3 residues: CSARDLDNQPQHF. The CDR3 DNA follows: TGCAGTGCTAGAGATTTGGACAATCAGCCCCAGCATTTT.

This clonotype was seen a handful of times. This sequence joins TRBV20-1 and TRBJ2-3; D is uncertain. The CDR3 is 15 amino acids. V lost 4 bases and J 2 bases, leaving 16 bases between the germline ends. Germline V lookup: CDR1 DFQATT, CDR2 SNEGSKA (reference sequence). The CDR3 protein is CSATQDGWATDTQYF. CDR3 bases: TGCAGTGCTACTCAGGACGGATGGGCCACAGATACGCAGTATTTT.

CDR3 nucleotides: TGTGCCAGCAGTTCCGGACTAGCGGCATTGGAGCAGTTCTTC. It specifies CASSSGLAALEQFF. The V and J genes are TRBV12-3 or TRBV12-4 and TRBJ2-1; 10 bases align to TRBD2. V gave up 4 bases and J gave up 10 bases; unmatched junction bases: 7. CDR3 size: 14 residues.

V usage is TRBV6-5 and J usage is TRBJ1-5; no definite D call. Germline V gene data show CDR1 as MNHEY and CDR2 as SVGAGI. Trimming shortened V by 5 bases and J by 0 bases, and 8 bases separated the two germline ends. The CDR3 is 14 residues long. CDR3 amino acids: CASSHSYSNQPQHF. As DNA, the CDR3 is TGTGCCAGCAGTCACAGTTATAGCAATCAGCCCCAGCATTTT.

The chain couples TRBV4-1 to TRBJ2-3; D is unresolved. There are 14 residues in the CDR3. Deletions cut 0 bases from V and 6 bases from J, with 10 bases between. Per germline, CDR1 MGHRA and CDR2 YSYEKL. CDR3 bases: TGCGCCAGCAGCCAAGACGGCCGCCGGGATACGCAGTATTTT. It translates to CASSQDGRRDTQYF.

The chain links TRBV20-1 to TRBJ1-5, with 9 bases matching TRBD1. Looked up from germline, CDR1 is DFQATT and CDR2 is SNEGSKA (reference sequence). This CDR3 comprises 15 residues. With V trimmed by 1 base and J by 2 bases, 3 bases remained unmatched. The chain's CDR3 is CSARATGGGNQPQHF. For the CDR3, the DNA is TGCAGTGCTAGAGCAACAGGGGGCGGCAATCAGCCCCAGCATTTT.

This clonotype appeared many times. The chain combines TRBV28 with TRBJ2-2, with D uncertain. This CDR3 is 12 amino acids long. Trimming cost V 3 bases and J 5 bases, with 4 bases left between them. Germline V gene data show CDR1 as MDHEN and CDR2 as SYDVKM. The CDR3 DNA reads as TGTGCCAGCAGTTTCGCAACCGGGGAGCTGTTTTTT. The encoded protein is CASSFATGELFF.

The table lists this clonotype with a few counts. CDR3 protein: CSVAGVSGYTF. The CDR3 bases are TGCAGCGTTGCGGGGGTCAGCGGCTACACCTTC. The rearrangement uses TRBV29-1 and TRBJ1-2, with D maybe TRBD1 (5 bases). Germline loops: CDR1 SQVTM, CDR2 ANQGSEA. V lost 4 bases and J lost 8, with 11 bases in between. The CDR3 runs 11 residues.